This is a list of T cell receptor beta chains from one sample in a study of shared clonotypes between healthy human individuals. Sequencing used immunoSEQ multiplex PCR; TCRdb keeps in-frame clones, though not all of them. The repertoire holds over 2 million clones, with around 96% as singletons. The sequenced sample was naive CD8+ T cells sorted from blood. These receptor sequences come from a man aged 18 to 29 in good health. Both conserved end residues are part of each CDR3. The D gene is left open where the match is weak. The size entry is marked missing in some rows and otherwise reads once, few, many or a size class.

clone_size d_call j_call v_call cdr3_aa cdr3_nt
. . TRBJ2-6 TRBV7-6 CASSRYRAGANVLTF TGTGCCAGCAGTCGCTACAGGGCTGGGGCCAACGTCCTGACTTTC
. . TRBJ2-7 TRBV10-1 CASSEVGMGAEQYF TGCGCCAGCAGTGAAGTAGGGATGGGCGCCGAGCAGTACTTC
once . TRBJ1-1 TRBV15 CATSREKVNTEAFF TGTGCCACCAGCAGAGAAAAGGTGAACACTGAAGCTTTCTTT
. TRBD1 TRBJ1-2 TRBV9 CASDPTGARGGYTF TGTGCCAGCGATCCGACAGGGGCCCGCGGAGGCTACACCTTC
. . TRBJ2-7 TRBV11-2 CASSLADGYEQYF TGTGCCAGCAGCTTAGCAGATGGCTACGAGCAGTACTTC
. . TRBJ1-1 TRBV29-1 CSGQWGRETEAFF TGCAGCGGCCAATGGGGACGGGAGACTGAAGCTTTCTTT
. . TRBJ1-1 TRBV28 CASSTYLQGYGEAFF TGTGCCAGCAGTACCTACCTACAGGGCTACGGTGAAGCTTTCTTT
. TRBD2 TRBJ2-7 TRBV4-3 CASSQDRGAYEQYF TGCGCCAGCAGCCAAGATCGGGGGGCCTACGAGCAGTACTTC
once . TRBJ2-5 TRBV28 CASSSGRVETQYF TGTGCCAGCAGTTCCGGCCGGGTAGAGACCCAGTACTTC
. . TRBJ2-4 TRBV14 CASSQEAEAKNIQYF TGTGCCAGCAGCCAAGAGGCGGAGGCCAAAAACATTCAGTACTTC
. . TRBJ1-4 TRBV5-5 CASSLGGAGPNEKLFF TGTGCCAGCAGCTTGGGCGGCGCAGGCCCCAATGAAAAACTGTTTTTT
. TRBD1 TRBJ1-2 TRBV5-8 CASSYLTGNYGYTF TGTGCCAGCAGCTATCTGACAGGGAACTATGGCTACACCTTC
once . TRBJ2-2 TRBV5-4 CASSLEGRNTGELFF TGTGCCAGCAGCCTAGAGGGACGTAACACCGGGGAGCTGTTTTTT
. . TRBJ2-7 TRBV15 CATSPSGPKPYF TGTGCCACCAGCCCCTCGGGACCCAAACCGTACTTC
once . TRBJ2-7 TRBV27 CASRPSSGEIYEQYF TGTGCCAGCAGGCCCTCCTCTGGCGAAATCTACGAGCAGTACTTC
. . TRBJ1-2 TRBV14 CASSQGFGYGYTF TGTGCCAGCAGCCAGGGTTTTGGCTATGGCTACACCTTC
. . TRBJ2-7 TRBV4-3 CASSQDRAGLYEQYF TGCGCCAGCAGCCAAGATCGAGCTGGGCTCTACGAGCAGTACTTC
. . TRBJ1-1 TRBV4-3 CASSPQPRGLDTEAFF TGCGCCAGCAGCCCCCAACCGAGGGGCTTGGACACTGAAGCTTTCTTT
. TRBD1 TRBJ2-1 TRBV7-6 CASSSTGGTYNEQFF TGTGCCAGCAGTTCGACAGGGGGCACCTACAATGAGCAGTTCTTC
. . TRBJ2-3 TRBV27 CASSSQGYSTQYF TGTGCCAGCAGTAGTCAGGGTTACAGTACGCAGTATTTT
. . TRBJ2-7 TRBV19 CASNYGTGDEQYF TGTGCCAGTAATTACGGTACTGGGGACGAGCAGTACTTC
. TRBD2 TRBJ2-1 TRBV7-6 CASSYTAGREGRYNEQFF TGTGCCAGCAGCTACACGGCAGGGCGGGAGGGCCGATACAATGAGCAGTTCTTC
. TRBD1 TRBJ2-3 TRBV11-2 CASNLQGLSDTQYF TGTGCCAGCAACTTACAGGGGCTTTCTGATACGCAGTATTTT
. TRBD1 TRBJ2-1 TRBV4-3 CASSRADRLREQFF TGCGCCAGCAGCCGCGCGGACAGGCTTAGGGAGCAGTTCTTC
few TRBD1 TRBJ2-2 TRBV7-3 CASSPGTGNTGELFF TGTGCCAGCAGCCCGGGGACAGGGAACACCGGGGAGCTGTTTTTT
. . TRBJ2-1 TRBV7-9 CASSSTDTFTEQFF TGTGCCAGCAGCTCTACGGACACCTTTACTGAGCAGTTCTTC
few TRBD1 TRBJ2-7 TRBV19 CASSAGTGDYEQYF TGTGCCAGTAGCGCCGGGACAGGGGACTACGAGCAGTACTTC
. . TRBJ1-2 TRBV4-1 CASSQVFLGARGYTF TGCGCCAGCAGCCAAGTCTTTTTGGGGGCTCGCGGCTACACCTTC
. . TRBJ2-2 TRBV6-6 CASSRDQGGGELFF TGTGCCAGCAGCCGTGATCAGGGTGGCGGGGAGCTGTTTTTT
. TRBD1 TRBJ2-2 TRBV30 CAWNRGDNTGELFF TGTGCCTGGAACAGGGGTGACAACACCGGGGAGCTGTTTTTT
. . TRBJ2-1 TRBV6-1 CASREPGTIKNEQFF TGTGCCAGCAGGGAACCGGGAACTATCAAGAATGAGCAGTTCTTC
. . TRBJ1-2 TRBV27 CASRTTGGSNGYTF TGTGCCAGCAGAACGACGGGTGGGTCGAATGGCTACACCTTC
. TRBD1 TRBJ2-7 TRBV9 CASSADRVSSYEQYF TGTGCCAGCAGCGCTGACAGGGTTTCTTCCTACGAGCAGTACTTC
. . TRBJ2-2 TRBV5-4 CASSLWVAGELFF TGTGCCAGCAGCTTGTGGGTTGCTGGGGAGCTGTTTTTT
. . TRBJ2-3 TRBV4-3 CASSQELVKDTQYF TGCGCCAGCAGCCAAGAGTTAGTAAAAGATACGCAGTATTTT
once . TRBJ2-7 TRBV29-1 CSVLGPMGEQYF TGCAGCGTACTAGGGCCGATGGGGGAGCAGTACTTC
once . TRBJ1-2 TRBV14 CASSQGKGAGEWDYYGYTF TGTGCCAGCAGCCAAGGAAAGGGCGCAGGGGAGTGGGATTACTATGGCTACACCTTC
. . TRBJ1-5 TRBV27 CASSFSFGVQPQHF TGTGCCAGCAGTTTCTCGTTCGGGGTCCAGCCCCAGCATTTT
. . TRBJ2-7 TRBV27 CASSLSGGYEQYF TGTGCCAGCAGTTTATCAGGGGGCTACGAGCAGTACTTC
. . TRBJ2-2 TRBV19 CASSTTGTGELFF TGTGCCAGTAGTACTACAGGGACCGGGGAGCTGTTTTTT
. TRBD1 TRBJ1-1 TRBV2 CARDRGRGDTEAFF TGTGCCCGAGACAGGGGGCGTGGGGACACTGAAGCTTTCTTT
. . TRBJ2-7 TRBV13 CASSPPLARVGEQYF TGTGCCAGCAGCCCCCCCCTAGCGCGAGTGGGGGAGCAGTACTTC